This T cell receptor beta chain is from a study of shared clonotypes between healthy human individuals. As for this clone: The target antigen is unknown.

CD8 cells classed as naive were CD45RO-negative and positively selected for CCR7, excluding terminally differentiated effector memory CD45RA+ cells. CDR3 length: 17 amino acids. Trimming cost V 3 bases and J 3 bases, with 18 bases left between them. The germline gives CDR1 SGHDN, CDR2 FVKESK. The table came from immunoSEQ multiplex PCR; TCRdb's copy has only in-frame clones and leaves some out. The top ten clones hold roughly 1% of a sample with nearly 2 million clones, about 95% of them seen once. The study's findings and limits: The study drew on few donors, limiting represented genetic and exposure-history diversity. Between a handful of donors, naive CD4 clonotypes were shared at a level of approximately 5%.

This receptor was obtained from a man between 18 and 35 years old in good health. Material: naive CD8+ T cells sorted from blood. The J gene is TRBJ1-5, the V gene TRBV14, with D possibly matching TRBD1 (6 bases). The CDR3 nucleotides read TGTGCCAGCAGCCACCTGACATCGGGGGGGGCCAATCAGCCCCAGCATTTT. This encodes CASSHLTSGGANQPQHF.